This T cell receptor (beta chain) comes out of a study of shared clonotypes between healthy human individuals (dated by TCRdb to the early 2020s). Regarding the study in general: Two women and a few men aged 18 to 49 years were included in the cohort. For each donor, CD4 naive and CD4 memory were each run on three plates, CD8 naive on two plates, and CD8 memory on one plate. To estimate repertoire size and how much clonotype sharing occurs between individuals, the study deeply sequenced the blood TCR repertoires of 5 or 6 healthy adults. To increase sequencing depth and limit assay-specific biases, TCR repertoire library preparation and sequencing were carried out by different laboratories using diverse techniques. Per donor, leukapheresis produced somewhere between about 0.8 and 9.5 billion PBMCs.

Donors were healthy HIV-negative adults with no recently reported acute infections or vaccinations. Every donor was a Caucasian adult living in Nashville, Tennessee, USA. CD4+ T cells were enriched by magnetic negative selection; naive cells were then positively selected on CD45RA, and the negative fraction formed the memory subset. Blood was obtained by leukapheresis, after which PBMCs were separated by Ficoll-Histopaque density gradient centrifugation and cryopreserved in liquid nitrogen vapor phase. Analytical flow cytometry was used to check the purity and quantity of every magnetically sorted T cell population. Each sorted fraction had its genomic DNA isolated and then quantified by UV absorbance on a Nanodrop 2000c. Overall results and qualifications from the work: Pairwise subsampling indicated that sequencing depth was expected to affect the degree of clonotype sharing among donors. Higher generation probabilities were observed for clonotypes shared by all four sorted-subset donors than for non-shared clonotypes. About 5% of naive CD4, around 3.6% of naive CD8, 2.3% of memory CD4, and approximately 0.39% of memory CD8 clonotypes were shared across several donors. Larger estimated clonotype richness was generally found for naive subsets than for memory subsets. The small number of donors limited the genetic and exposure-history diversity represented. Only blood was sampled, and tissue TCR repertoires likely differ from those in blood. Rarefaction of sorted-subset datasets indicated incomplete sequencing despite the large sequencing depth.

The germline ends are 22 bases apart after V is trimmed by 2 bases and J by 5 bases. As encoded in the germline V gene, CDR1 is MNHNS while CDR2 is SASEGT. The CDR3 has 17 amino acids, counting the end cysteine and phenylalanine. Only the CDR3 portion is preserved as DNA: 51 bases, with reading frame beginning at the first base. Using the deep immunoSEQ assay, multiplex PCR amplified TCR CDR3 regions from genomic DNA. Genomic DNA extracted from each cell subset was distributed evenly over all wells of several immunoSEQ 96-well plates, and each plate served as one replicate. Each replicate PCR for sorted subsets received approximately 200 ng genomic DNA, equal to 30,000 or so T cell genomes. Purified libraries were measured with a Qubit 3.0 fluorometer, size-checked on a Bioanalyzer 2100, and measured again with the KAPA Library Quantification kit. Every immunoSEQ 96-well plate was sequenced on a separate single-read 150-cycle Illumina NextSeq 550 flow cell. The paper's data handling went like this. Because the immunoSEQ output included only junctional sequences and no quality scores, the filtering could not be the same as the filtering used for full-length reads. To assign V/J genes and CDR3, sequences were annotated using PyIR, a Python wrapper for IgBLAST v1.9, with IMGT germline references. Reads were filtered out if the reads had weak V/J assignments (E-value above 1e-6), no CDR3, stop codons, out-of-frame junctions, or ambiguous translated residues. V3J clonotypes were defined as sequences sharing the same inferred V gene, J gene, and CDR3 amino acid sequence. To compute the percentage overlap between repertoires, the number of shared unique clonotypes was divided by the size of the smaller repertoire. RTK rarefaction, the Chao1 estimator, and Recon v2.1 estimates of unobserved clonotypes were used to assess repertoire richness. OLGA was used to compute generation probabilities for all TCRbeta clonotypes that the gDNA method yielded from a handful of donors. In TCRdb, the immuneACCESS table is reduced to in-frame sequences with V and J assigned. These tables do not hold every clone; where another copy was compared, an unresolved V gene accounts for under half, and the others remain unexplained. The DNA was the basis for D and trimming; V, J and clone size are from that table. For this sample the table gives 300,000 to 350,000 clones, of which 70% to 75% were detected only once. The ten largest clones capture less than 11% of the sample.

Worth noting for this clone: Its cognate antigen has yet to be identified. Base qualities are missing; no much larger clone stands one base away.

The sequenced sample consisted of memory CD4+ T cells sorted from blood. Sample cell subset or site, as interpreted from the label and publication: CD45RA-negative fraction. The chain was built from TRBV6-1 and TRBJ2-7; the D gene cannot be named for sure. This TCR derives from a man aged 30-40 years in good health. The DNA is as follows: TGTGCCAGCAGTGAATTAAACATGGGGAAGACCAAGAACGAGCAGTACTTC. This encodes CASSELNMGKTKNEQYF.